Listed below are T cell receptor beta chains from one sample, sequenced in a study of blood T cells in healthy people across ages. Each CDR3 protein gets one entry after TCRdb re-called the 5' RACE reads with MiXCR. Of fewer than 2,000,000 distinct CDR3 sequences in the sample, roughly 43% are singletons; the top ten hold approximately 22%. Sequencing used blood. The receptors come from a human donor in good health. CDR3s include the opening cysteine and the closing phenylalanine or tryptophan. A D gene is named only where the DNA matches it firmly. The listing skips clone size in some rows; elsewhere it reads once, few, many or a size class.

>-|TRBJ1-1|TRBV29-1|few
CSVYRVYAFF
TGCAGCGTGTACAGGGTTTACGCTTTCTTT
>-|TRBJ1-5|TRBV12-5|-
CASEIRNQPQHF
TGTGCTAGTGAAATTCGGAATCAGCCCCAGCATTTT
>TRBD1|TRBJ1-2|TRBV12-3/TRBV12-4|-
CASTLDRVYGYTF
TGTGCCAGCACCTTAGACAGGGTGTATGGCTACACCTTC
>-|TRBJ1-5|TRBV12-3/TRBV12-4|-
CASSFLDQPRHF
TGTGCCAGCAGTTTTTTGGACCAGCCCCGGCATTTT
>TRBD2|TRBJ2-5|TRBV11-2|-
CASSATSGGLGTQYF
TGTGCCAGCAGCGCTACTAGCGGGGGGCTCGGGACCCAGTACTTC
>-|TRBJ1-2|TRBV24-1|-
CATSGTIEGYTF
TGTGCCACGTCAGGGACAATAGAGGGCTACACCTTC
>TRBD1|TRBJ2-1|TRBV18|few
CASSPYGTEYNEQFF
TGTGCCAGCTCACCCTACGGGACAGAGTACAATGAGCAGTTCTTC
>-|TRBJ2-3|TRBV7-2|many
CASSSGLYTDTQYF
TGTGCCAGCAGCTCGGGACTTTACACAGATACGCAGTATTTT
>TRBD1|TRBJ2-1|TRBV6-5|once
CASSYSGQGGYNEQFF
TGTGCCAGCAGTTACTCGGGACAGGGGGGATACAATGAGCAGTTCTTC
>-|TRBJ2-7|TRBV20-1|-
CSASSFPSYEQYF
TGCAGTGCTAGTTCCTTCCCCTCCTACGAGCAGTACTTC
>TRBD2|TRBJ2-3|TRBV6-6|few
CASSITGGTDGDTQYF
TGTGCCAGCAGTATTACGGGGGGTACGGATGGAGATACGCAGTATTTT
>-|TRBJ2-5|TRBV20-1|once
CSARDDEKETQYF
TGCAGTGCTAGAGACGACGAGAAAGAGACCCAGTACTTC
>TRBD1|TRBJ2-7|TRBV7-2|few
CASSLPPGQATSYEQYF
TGTGCCAGCAGCTTACCCCCCGGACAGGCGACCTCCTACGAGCAGTACTTC
>-|TRBJ1-2|TRBV7-3|-
CASSLELRFGYTF
TGTGCCAGCAGCTTAGAACTTCGGTTTGGCTACACCTTC
>TRBD1|TRBJ2-6|TRBV28|-
CASSRYDPGTGLFGANVLTF
TGTGCCAGCAGTCGATATGACCCCGGGACAGGGCTCTTTGGGGCCAACGTCCTGACTTTC
>-|TRBJ2-3|TRBV24-1|-
CATSDHRADTQYF
TGTGCCACCAGTGATCACAGAGCAGATACGCAGTATTTT
>TRBD1|TRBJ2-7|TRBV5-1|-
CASSSGQGDPYEQYF
TGCGCCAGCAGCTCCGGACAGGGTGACCCCTACGAGCAGTACTTC
>-|TRBJ1-2|TRBV7-2|few
CASSLAAETNYGYTF
TGTGCCAGCAGCCTCGCCGCAGAGACTAACTATGGCTACACCTTC
>TRBD1|TRBJ2-1|TRBV7-8|few
CASTPRGTPRAEQFF
TGTGCCAGCACCCCCAGGGGGACCCCAAGGGCTGAGCAGTTCTTC
>TRBD1|TRBJ2-1|TRBV7-3|-
CASSPTGGFPAEQFF
TGTGCCAGCAGCCCTACAGGGGGCTTCCCAGCTGAGCAGTTCTTC
>TRBD1|TRBJ1-2|TRBV9|-
CASSALGQGGGYTF
TGTGCCAGCAGTGCCCTGGGACAGGGGGGTGGCTACACCTTC
>-|TRBJ2-3|TRBV12-5|few
CASGFLTEGGTDTQYF
TGTGCTAGTGGTTTCTTGACTGAGGGAGGCACAGATACGCAGTATTTT
>-|TRBJ1-5|TRBV4-1|-
CASSPVPFRAGQPQHF
TGCGCCAGCAGCCCGGTGCCCTTTCGGGCTGGTCAGCCCCAGCATTTT
>-|TRBJ1-2|TRBV2|few
CASSEVGRNGGYTF
TGTGCCAGCAGTGAAGTTGGGAGGAATGGAGGCTACACCTTC
>TRBD1|TRBJ2-4|TRBV6-2/TRBV6-3|-
CASSSTGIYQYF
TGTGCCAGCAGTTCGACAGGGATTTACCAGTACTTC
>-|TRBJ1-4|TRBV2|few
CASFSATNEKLFF
TGTGCCAGCTTCAGTGCAACTAATGAAAAACTGTTTTTT
>-|TRBJ1-2|TRBV20-1|-
CSARQDGNYGYTF
TGCAGTGCTAGACAGGACGGTAACTATGGCTACACCTTC
>-|TRBJ1-2|TRBV29-1|-
CSVFGGAYGYTF
TGCAGCGTTTTCGGGGGCGCGTATGGCTACACCTTC
>TRBD1|TRBJ1-1|TRBV7-9|-
CASSLSTGENTEAFF
TGTGCCAGCAGCCTAAGTACAGGGGAGAACACTGAAGCTTTCTTT
>-|TRBJ1-1|TRBV4-2|-
CASSQGRGGGTEAFF
TGTGCCAGCAGCCAAGGCCGGGGAGGTGGCACTGAAGCTTTCTTT
>TRBD2|TRBJ2-1|TRBV11-3|-
CASSFGGGNLNNEQFF
TGTGCCAGCAGCTTCGGGGGGGGGAACCTTAACAATGAGCAGTTCTTC
>-|TRBJ1-5|TRBV30|-
CAWSGGGSNQPQHF
TGTGCCTGGAGTGGAGGGGGGAGCAATCAGCCCCAGCATTTT
>TRBD1|TRBJ2-5|TRBV15|-
CATSIGQGSQETQYF
TGTGCCACCAGCATTGGACAGGGATCACAAGAGACCCAGTACTTC
>-|TRBJ1-4|TRBV3-1|-
CASSLLVGNEKLFF
TGTGCCAGCAGCCTCCTGGTGGGTAATGAAAAACTGTTTTTT
>TRBD1|TRBJ1-5|TRBV3-1|-
CASKGQGADSNQPQHF
TGTGCCAGTAAGGGACAGGGGGCCGATAGCAATCAGCCCCAGCATTTT
>-|TRBJ2-2|TRBV6-2/TRBV6-3|-
CASSASRGNTGELFF
TGTGCCAGCAGTGCCTCGCGGGGCAACACCGGGGAGCTGTTTTTT
>-|TRBJ2-7|TRBV12-3/TRBV12-4|-
CAISLRGGPYERYF
TGTGCCATCAGTTTACGAGGAGGCCCCTACGAGCGGTACTTC
>-|TRBJ2-2|TRBV7-2|-
CASSLVAGLNTGELFF
TGTGCCAGCAGCTTAGTGGCCGGTTTAAACACCGGGGAGCTGTTTTTT
>-|TRBJ1-5|TRBV24-1|-
CATSDFRNQPQHF
TGTGCCACCAGTGATTTTAGAAATCAGCCCCAGCATTTT
>-|TRBJ1-2|TRBV7-9|few
CASSSESPLGYGYTF
TGTGCCAGCAGCTCAGAGAGTCCCTTGGGCTATGGCTACACCTTC
>-|TRBJ2-1|TRBV6-6|few
CASSPEGLDNEQFF
TGTGCCAGCAGTCCCGAGGGGCTCGACAATGAGCAGTTCTTC
>-|TRBJ1-2|TRBV5-5|-
CASSLADSLFYGYTF
TGTGCCAGCAGCTTGGCGGACTCTCTCTTTTATGGCTACACCTTC
>-|TRBJ2-7|TRBV5-1|few
CASSLDTAPDYEQYF
TGCGCCAGCAGCTTGGACACAGCTCCCGACTACGAGCAGTACTTC
>-|TRBJ1-2|TRBV7-9|few
CASSLVLWRYGYTF
TGTGCCAGCAGCTTAGTGCTCTGGAGATATGGCTACACCTTC
>-|TRBJ2-1|TRBV10-3|-
CAISSDPDEQFF
TGTGCCATCAGCTCCGATCCGGATGAGCAGTTCTTC
>-|TRBJ2-3|TRBV12-3/TRBV12-4|-
CASSPRGIDTQYF
TGTGCCAGCAGTCCCCGGGGGATAGATACGCAGTATTTT
>TRBD2|TRBJ2-3|TRBV24-1|-
CATSGASGGPDTQYF
TGTGCCACCAGTGGAGCTAGCGGGGGGCCAGATACGCAGTATTTT
>-|TRBJ2-4|TRBV6-6|-
CASSRARGETKNIQYF
TGTGCCAGCAGTAGAGCCAGGGGCGAAACCAAAAACATTCAGTACTTC
>-|TRBJ1-1|TRBV6-5|few
CASSYKWDTEAFF
TGTGCCAGCAGTTATAAGTGGGACACTGAAGCTTTCTTT
>TRBD1|TRBJ1-5|TRBV12-3/TRBV12-4|-
CASSNGQGFRSNQPQHF
TGTGCCAGCAGTAATGGACAGGGCTTCAGGAGCAATCAGCCCCAGCATTTT
>TRBD1|TRBJ2-3|TRBV6-2/TRBV6-3|-
CASSRPRQGVDTQYF
TGTGCCAGCAGCCGCCCGAGACAGGGTGTAGATACGCAGTATTTT
>-|TRBJ2-3|TRBV7-2|-
CASSLVSAGMLYF
TGTGCCAGCAGCTTAGTATCGGCGGGGATGTTGTATTTT
>TRBD1|TRBJ1-5|TRBV12-3/TRBV12-4|-
CASSFGTGYQPQHF
TGTGCCAGCAGTTTTGGGACAGGGTACCAGCCCCAGCATTTT
>-|TRBJ2-7|TRBV4-1|few
CASSQVVAETYEQYF
TGCGCCAGCAGCCAAGTAGTGGCAGAGACCTACGAGCAGTACTTC
>-|TRBJ2-3|TRBV4-3|-
CASSRRTATSTDTQYF
TGCGCCAGCAGCCGCCGGACTGCCACTAGCACAGATACGCAGTATTTT
>-|TRBJ1-2|TRBV30|-
CAWGSGPYGYTF
TGTGCCTGGGGGTCCGGGCCCTATGGCTACACCTTC